The 25 T cell receptor beta chains below come from one sample, sequenced in a study of molecular identifiers for immune sequencing clone quantification. One entry per CDR3 protein results from TCRdb running MiXCR on the PCR reads. The data show around 70,000 distinct CDR3 sequences, with roughly 20% seen just once and under 2% held by the top ten. Material for sequencing was naive CD8+ T cells from blood, with Jurkat cell RNA spiked in. The subset is: FACS-sorted CD8+CD4-CCR7+CD45RA+ naive T cells. These receptors came from a human donor in good health. Some libraries in this study had Jurkat cell RNA spiked in.

The chain couples TRBV19 to TRBJ1-2; D gene ambiguous. There are 14 residues in the CDR3. V dropped 6 bases and J dropped 2 bases, with 13 bases sitting between them. In germline, CDR1 is LNHDA, CDR2 SQIVND (reference sequence). CDR3 in amino acids: CASRYLGSNYGYTF. As DNA, the CDR3 is TGTGCCAGTAGGTATTTGGGTTCCAACTATGGCTACACCTTC.

This clonotype was observed many times. The rearrangement uses TRBV14 and TRBJ2-3, with 8 bases lining up with TRBD2. The CDR3 consists of 16 residues. J was trimmed by 3 bases and V by 1 base; bases with no gene match: 6. Germline loops: CDR1 SGHDN, CDR2 FVKESK. CDR3 nucleotide sequence: TGTGCCAGCAGCCAAGTAGCGGGGATTTGGACAGATACGCAGTATTTT. Its translation is CASSQVAGIWTDTQYF.

The chain couples TRBV18 to TRBJ2-1, with 7 bases aligning to TRBD2. The CDR3 is 15 residues long. Trimming cost V 5 bases and J 5 bases; bases outside gene matches: 9. The germline CDR1 and CDR2 sequences are KGHSH and LQKENI. CDR3 in DNA: TGTGCCAGCTCAAACACCGGACTAGGTAACAATGAGCAGTTCTTC. It is translated as CASSNTGLGNNEQFF. Supplemented by reference TRBV18 and TRBJ2-1, the full variable domain reads NAGVMQNPRHLVRRRGQEARLRCSPMKGHSHVYWYRQLPEEGLKFMVYLQKENIIDESGMPKERFSAEFPKEGPSILRIQQVVRGDSAAYFCASSNTGLGNNEQFFGPGTRLTVL.

This clonotype was seen ten or more times. The genes are TRBV7-9 and TRBJ2-7; D may be TRBD1 (6 bases). V was clipped by 9 bases and J by 2 bases, with 11 bases between them. CDR3 length equals 12 residues. Germline CDR1 SEHNR, CDR2 FQNEAQ (reference sequence). The CDR3 spells CASQDSTYEQYF. CDR3 nucleotides: TGTGCCAGTCAGGACAGCACCTACGAGCAGTACTTC.

This clonotype was seen at least ten times. This chain links TRBV20-1 with TRBJ2-2; a possible D gene is TRBD2 (5 bases). Germline V CDR1 and CDR2: DFQATT, SNEGSKA (reference sequence). The V gene lost 8 bases and the J gene lost 1 base, with 11 bases spanning the gap. The CDR3 runs 13 residues. CDR3 loop: CSSQSGNTGELFF. CDR3 coding DNA: TGCAGTAGCCAGAGCGGGAACACCGGGGAGCTGTTTTTT.

This clonotype has only a few counts. The J gene is TRBJ2-1, the V gene TRBV9, with 10 bases aligning to TRBD2. V dropped 4 bases and J dropped 7; count of bases not matched to a gene: 8. Germline V gives CDR1 SGDLS, CDR2 YYNGEE. CDR3 length: 15 residues. The CDR3 sequence: CASSYAGLAVNEQFF. The CDR3 DNA reads TGTGCCAGCAGCTACGCCGGACTAGCGGTTAATGAGCAGTTCTTC. The whole variable domain, remainder taken from reference TRBV9 and TRBJ2-1, is DSGVTQTPKHLITATGQRVTLRCSPRSGDLSVYWYQQSLDQGLQFLIQYYNGEERAKGNILERFSAQQFPDLHSELNLSSLELGDSALYFCASSYAGLAVNEQFFGPGTRLTVL.

This clonotype was recorded at least ten times. The V call is TRBV4-1, the J call TRBJ2-3; 10 nucleotides match TRBD1. V gave up 1 base and J gave up 4 bases; unmatched junction bases: 5. Germline assignment: CDR1 MGHRA and CDR2 YSYEKL. The CDR3 has 16 amino acids. CDR3: CASSQGPGQGSDTQYF. The CDR3 DNA reads as TGCGCCAGCAGCCAAGGGCCGGGACAGGGGTCAGATACGCAGTATTTT.

This clonotype was detected a few times. This may stem from a read error, because a much larger clone lies one nucleotide away. The chain links TRBV4-2 to TRBJ1-1; D ambiguous. CDR3 length equals 17 residues. With 3 bases removed from V and 5 bases from J, the gap between germline ends came to 22 bases. Germline-derived CDR1 and CDR2 are LGHNA and YNFKEQ. CDR3 DNA: TGTGCCAGCAGCCAGCGCACCAACGGGGTCGCCGAAACTGAAGCTTTCTTT. This translates into CASSQRTNGVAETEAFF.

Only a few counts were recorded for this clonotype. This may come from a read error, since a much larger clone is one base off. The chain couples TRBV3-1 to TRBJ2-2; D remains ambiguous. The V end lost 4 bases, the J end lost 1 base, and 10 bases lay between the germline ends. Germline-derived CDR1 and CDR2 are LGHDT and YNNKEL (reference sequence). The CDR3 has 15 residues. The DNA for the CDR3 is TGTGCCAGCAGCCGGTCGGAAGAGAACACCGGGGAGCTGTTTTTT. Translation: CASSRSEENTGELFF.

This clonotype was observed at least ten times. V and J are TRBV13 and TRBJ2-7; 8 bases agree with TRBD2. J was trimmed by 7 bases and V by 4 bases; bases with no gene match: 12. Germline V gene lookup returns CDR1 PRHDT and CDR2 FYEKMQ (reference sequence). The CDR3 has 15 residues. The DNA for the CDR3 is TGTGCCAGCAGCTCCACTAGCGGCCTGGGACGGGAGCAGTACTTC. The encoded protein is CASSSTSGLGREQYF.

This clonotype was counted at least ten times. The gene calls are TRBV7-9 and TRBJ2-2, with D hard to call. V shed 5 bases and J shed 0 bases, with 7 bases lying between them. CDR1 SEHNR and CDR2 FQNEAQ come from the germline V gene (reference sequence). The CDR3 length is 14 residues. DNA of the CDR3: TGTGCCAGCAGCCACGGCTCGAACACCGGGGAGCTGTTTTTT. This sequence encodes CASSHGSNTGELFF.

This clonotype was detected only a few times. This sequence joins TRBV7-9 and TRBJ2-1, with no clear D. The CDR3 runs to 12 residues. The V end was cut by 2 bases, the J end by 8 bases, with 7 bases between. Germline V gene data show CDR1 as SEHNR and CDR2 as FQNEAQ (reference sequence). For the CDR3, the DNA is TGTGCCAGCAGCTTATTACCGGATGAGCAGTTCTTC. Translating it yields CASSLLPDEQFF.

This clonotype has a handful of counts. Since a much larger clone is just one base distant, this may be a read error. The chain uses TRBV4-1 and TRBJ2-7; 12 nucleotides agree with TRBD1. V was clipped by 6 bases and J by 9 bases; unmatched bases: 9. The germline V gene encodes CDR1 MGHRA and CDR2 YSYEKL. This CDR3 is 14 amino acids long. The CDR3 DNA sequence: TGCGCCAGCAGACCGGGACAGGGGGCAAGGGGGCAGTACTTC. It encodes CASRPGQGARGQYF.

This clonotype was counted only a few times. The rearrangement joins TRBV24-1 to TRBJ1-1; the D is unclear. CDR1 is KGHDR and CDR2 is SFDVKD in the germline V gene. This CDR3 region has 13 residues. Trimming took 3 bases from V and 5 from J, leaving 9 bases between them. CDR3 in amino acids: CATSDPPGTEAFF. For the CDR3, the DNA is TGTGCCACCAGTGATCCCCCGGGGACTGAAGCTTTCTTT.

The rearrangement links TRBV30 to TRBJ2-6; D remains unclear. V dropped 7 bases and J dropped 1 base, with 8 bases sitting between them. Germline V CDR1 and CDR2: GTSNPN, SVGIG (reference sequence). The CDR3 runs 13 residues. As DNA, the CDR3 is TGTGCCTTGTCGCCGTCTGGGGCCAACGTCCTGACTTTC. Encoded protein: CALSPSGANVLTF.

About this clonotype: A much larger clone lies a single base off, so this may be a read error. V and J are TRBV7-6 and TRBJ1-5; perhaps TRBD1 as D (5 bases). Germline loops: CDR1 SGHVS, CDR2 FNYEAQ. The CDR3 runs 14 residues. DNA of the CDR3: TGTGCCAGCAGCTCGGGGCCAATAGGCCAGCCCCAGCAGTTT. It yields the protein CASSSGPIGQPQQF.

As for this clonotype: Possible read error: a much larger clone is one base away. The V call is TRBV11-3, the J call TRBJ2-7; tentative D call: TRBD1 (6 bases). Germline V gives CDR1 SGHNT, CDR2 YENEEA. This CDR3 is 15 amino acids long. V lost 5 bases and J 8 bases, leaving 22 bases between the germline ends. In DNA form, the CDR3 reads TGTGCCAGCAGCCCCTGGGGCGTGGGAAGGGACAAGCAGTACTTC. Its translation: CASSPWGVGRDKQYF.

This clonotype was found many times. The chain carries TRBV4-1 and TRBJ2-1, with a tentative D call TRBD2 (6 bases). V lost 4 bases and J 6 bases, leaving 10 bases between the germline ends. This CDR3 comprises 13 residues. CDR1 and CDR2 (germline): MGHRA, YSYEKL. Here the CDR3 DNA reads TGCGCCAGCAGCCGTCCGGAGGGCAATGAGCAGTTCTTC. Protein product: CASSRPEGNEQFF.

A single count supports this clonotype. The chain links TRBV13 to TRBJ2-7, with 11 bases aligning to TRBD2. Trimming at V came to 4 bases and at J to 7 bases, leaving 9 bases not matched to a gene. This CDR3 is built from 15 residues. Looked up from germline, CDR1 is PRHDT and CDR2 is FYEKMQ (reference sequence). The CDR3 sequence: CASSSSGLAGGEQYF. The CDR3, as DNA: TGTGCCAGCAGCTCCTCGGGGCTAGCGGGAGGAGAGCAGTACTTC.

This clonotype was observed many times. This chain uses TRBV6-4 with TRBJ2-3; 11 nucleotides agree with TRBD1. Trimming removed 7 bases from V and 3 bases from J; junction bases left unmatched: 6. This CDR3 region has 15 residues. From germline, CDR1 is MRHNA and CDR2 SNTAGT. CDR3 nucleotide sequence: TGTGCCAGCACCCCCGGGACAGGGGGGACAGATACGCAGTATTTT. Translated: CASTPGTGGTDTQYF.

J is TRBJ2-1 and V is TRBV12-3 or TRBV12-4; D is perhaps TRBD1 (5 bases). This CDR3 has 12 amino acids. Trimming pared 7 bases from V and 8 bases from J, leaving 12 bases between. This CDR3 reads CASTARADEQFF. The CDR3 DNA reads as TGTGCCAGCACAGCCAGGGCGGATGAGCAGTTCTTC.

This clonotype was picked up many times. V gene TRBV27 combines with J gene TRBJ2-3; D is unresolved. V shed 5 bases and J shed 4 bases, with 13 bases lying between them. This CDR3 has 14 residues. Per germline, CDR1 MNHEY and CDR2 SMNVEV (reference sequence). The DNA of the CDR3 is TGTGCCAGCAGTCTCCATATCGTGGCAGATACGCAGTATTTT. This encodes CASSLHIVADTQYF.

The table lists this clonotype with many counts. V usage is TRBV9 and J usage is TRBJ1-5; a weak D match, TRBD1 (5 bases). V was pared by 0 bases and J by 6 bases, with 10 bases between. The CDR3 covers 14 residues. The germline gives CDR1 SGDLS, CDR2 YYNGEE. CDR3 sequence (DNA): TGTGCCAGCAGCGTAGGGGGGGTAAGTCAGCCCCAGCATTTT. This encodes CASSVGGVSQPQHF. The variable domain in full, with the rest retrieved from reference TRBV9 and TRBJ1-5, is DSGVTQTPKHLITATGQRVTLRCSPRSGDLSVYWYQQSLDQGLQFLIQYYNGEERAKGNILERFSAQQFPDLHSELNLSSLELGDSALYFCASSVGGVSQPQHFGDGTRLSIL.

This clonotype came up many times. The V gene is TRBV5-1, the J gene TRBJ2-7; D is unresolved. The germline V gene has CDR1 SGHRS and CDR2 YFSETQ. The CDR3 has 13 residues. The V end lost 0 bases, the J end lost 3 bases, and 7 bases lay between the germline ends. CDR3 in DNA: TGCGCCAGCAGCTTGGAAGCAGACTACGAGCAGTACTTC. This encodes CASSLEADYEQYF. The full variable domain, rest sourced from reference TRBV5-1 and TRBJ2-7, is KAGVTQTPRYLIKTRGQQVTLSCSPISGHRSVSWYQQTPGQGLQFLFEYFSETQRNKGNFPGRFSGRQFSNSRSEMNVSTLELGDSALYLCASSLEADYEQYFGPGTRLTVT.

About this clonotype itself: Since no conserved phenylalanine or tryptophan closes the CDR3, a read error is the likely cause. The chain couples TRBV4-2 to TRBJ2-7; unclear D gene. The CDR3 runs to 12 residues. Trimming shortened V by 5 bases and J by 7 bases, and 12 bases separated the two germline ends. The germline gives CDR1 LGHNA, CDR2 YNFKEQ. The CDR3, as DNA: TGTGCCAGCAGCAAAGTGACCTCTGAGCAGTACTCC. This codes for CASSKVTSEQYS.